This TCR beta chain was documented in a study of T cell responses to AZD1222 COVID-19 vaccine. Whole-study findings and limits: Among those given AZD1222, only 6 or 7 were seropositive at baseline.

This table comes from immunoSEQ multiplex PCR, and its TCRdb copy is limited to in-frame clones, with some not included. This repertoire shows roughly 150,000 clones, roughly 90% found once; its top ten account for roughly 2%. Points on this clone: Its cognate antigen is unknown.

V was cut by 5 bases and J by 2 bases, with 13 bases left in between. Germline V gives CDR1 SGHRS, CDR2 YFSETQ. The CDR3 extends over 14 amino acids. This clonotype was sampled from an adult in good health. The J gene is TRBJ1-1, the V gene TRBV5-1; D is perhaps TRBD1 (5 bases). The input for sequencing was peripheral blood, taken on day 0 of AZD1222 vaccination. Here the CDR3 DNA reads TGCGCCAGCAGTGAGGGACCCTCAAACACTGAAGCTTTCTTT. This translates into CASSEGPSNTEAFF.